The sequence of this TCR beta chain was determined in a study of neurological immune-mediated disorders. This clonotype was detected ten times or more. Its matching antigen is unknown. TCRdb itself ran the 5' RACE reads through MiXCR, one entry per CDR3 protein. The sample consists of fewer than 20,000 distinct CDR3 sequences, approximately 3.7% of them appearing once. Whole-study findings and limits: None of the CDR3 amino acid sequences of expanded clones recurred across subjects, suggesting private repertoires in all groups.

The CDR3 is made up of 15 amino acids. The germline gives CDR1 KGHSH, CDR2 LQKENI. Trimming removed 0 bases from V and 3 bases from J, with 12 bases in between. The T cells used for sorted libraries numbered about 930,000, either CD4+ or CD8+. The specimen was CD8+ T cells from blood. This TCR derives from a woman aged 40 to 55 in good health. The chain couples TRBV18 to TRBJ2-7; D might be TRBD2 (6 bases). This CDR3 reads CASSPPLEGIYEQYF. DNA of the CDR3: TGTGCCAGCTCACCACCATTGGAGGGAATCTACGAGCAGTACTTC.